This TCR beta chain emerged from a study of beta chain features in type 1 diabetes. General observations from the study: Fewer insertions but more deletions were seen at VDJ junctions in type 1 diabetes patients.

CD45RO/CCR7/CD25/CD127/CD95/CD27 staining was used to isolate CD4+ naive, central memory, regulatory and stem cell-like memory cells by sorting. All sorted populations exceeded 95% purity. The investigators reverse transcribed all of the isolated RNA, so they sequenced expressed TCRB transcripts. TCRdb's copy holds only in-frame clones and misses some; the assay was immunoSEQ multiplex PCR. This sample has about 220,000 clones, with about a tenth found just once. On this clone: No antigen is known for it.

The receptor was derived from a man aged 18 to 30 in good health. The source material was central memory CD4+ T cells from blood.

CDR3 DNA sequence: TGTGCCACCAGCAGAGATCGGAGCGATGGAAGCTCCTACGAGCAGTACTTC. Protein sequence: CATSRDRSDGSSYEQYF. This chain uses TRBV15 with TRBJ2-7; D gene ambiguous. CDR3 length equals 17 residues. CDR1 is LNHNV and CDR2 is YYDKDF in the germline V gene (reference sequence). With 0 bases removed from V and 0 bases from J, the gap between germline ends came to 15 bases.